This TCR beta chain was sequenced in a study of CD8 T cells in ankylosing spondylitis. CDR3 length: 13 amino acids. The V and J ends lost 0 bases and 6 bases respectively, with 8 bases between them. Germline V lookup: CDR1 SGHVS, CDR2 FQNEAQ. One entry per CDR3 protein, called by TCRdb with MiXCR from the 5' RACE reads. The profile covers approximately 140,000 distinct CDR3 sequences, with 7% to 9% appearing a single time and 7.3% taken by the ten largest. What was sequenced was synovial fluid, either unsorted or a sorted T cell fraction (not recorded which). The receptor was isolated from a male donor with ankylosing spondylitis. This chain links TRBV7-8 with TRBJ1-1; no reliable D call. CDR3 DNA sequence: TGTGCCAGCAGCTTAGCGCAAGGACCTGAAGCTTTCTTT. This encodes CASSLAQGPEAFF.